The sequence of this T cell receptor beta chain was determined in a study of identifying expanded T cells in peripheral blood. Per the germline V gene, CDR1 is SGHDN and CDR2 is FVKESK. The CDR3 is made up of 13 amino acids. Assay: immunoSEQ multiplex PCR; the TCRdb copy retains only in-frame clones and omits some. The sample holds 45,000 to 75,000 clones, about four fifths seen once. During the collection period, no donor immune events like infections were recorded. The material sequenced was blood. The clonotype was recovered from a person aged 18 to 70 in good health. This chain uses TRBV14 with TRBJ2-5; D call uncertain. Matching the DNA end better, TRBJ2-7 makes the J call doubtful. CDR3 region: CASSQDGSYEQYF. The CDR3 nucleotides are TGTGCCAGCAGCCAAGATGGATCCTACGAGCAGTACTTC.